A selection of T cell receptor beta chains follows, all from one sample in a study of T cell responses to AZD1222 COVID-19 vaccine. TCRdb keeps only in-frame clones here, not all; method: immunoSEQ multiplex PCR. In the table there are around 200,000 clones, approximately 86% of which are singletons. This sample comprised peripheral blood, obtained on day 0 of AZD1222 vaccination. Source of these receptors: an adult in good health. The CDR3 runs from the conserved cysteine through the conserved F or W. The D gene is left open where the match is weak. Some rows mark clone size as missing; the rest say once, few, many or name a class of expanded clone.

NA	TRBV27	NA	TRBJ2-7	CASSLPGNYEQYF	TGTGCCAGCAGTTTACCAGGGAATTACGAGCAGTACTTC
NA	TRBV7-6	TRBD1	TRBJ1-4	CASSLSTGEKLFF	TGTGCCAGCAGCTTATCGACAGGGGAAAAACTGTTTTTT
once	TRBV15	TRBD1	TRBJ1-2	CATSRTGEDYGYTF	TGTGCCACCAGCAGGACAGGGGAGGACTATGGCTACACCTTC
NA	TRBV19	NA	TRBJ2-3	CASSRSTGRRISTDTQYF	TGTGCCAGTAGTCGCTCTACGGGACGCCGGATAAGCACAGATACGCAGTATTTT
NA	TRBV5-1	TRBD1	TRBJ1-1	CASRRQGAVNTEAFF	TGCGCCAGCAGAAGACAGGGGGCGGTGAACACTGAAGCTTTCTTT
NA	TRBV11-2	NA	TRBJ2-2	CASHPSGNTGELFF	TGTGCCAGCCACCCCTCGGGGAACACCGGGGAGCTGTTTTTT
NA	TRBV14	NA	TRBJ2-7	CASSQDWGLNYEQYF	TGTGCCAGCAGCCAAGATTGGGGTTTAAATTACGAGCAGTACTTC
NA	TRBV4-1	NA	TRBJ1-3	CASSSQRHLQTIYF	TGCGCCAGCAGCTCCCAAAGACACCTCCAAACCATATATTTT
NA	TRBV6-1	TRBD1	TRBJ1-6	CASSEAGQGTSRPLHF	TGTGCCAGCAGTGAAGCGGGACAGGGAACAAGTCGGCCCCTCCACTTT
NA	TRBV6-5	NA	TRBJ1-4	CASSTGATNEKLFF	TGTGCCAGCAGTACAGGAGCAACTAATGAAAAACTGTTTTTT
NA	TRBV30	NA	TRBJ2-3	CAWSISTVTDTQYF	TGTGCCTGGAGTATTAGTACGGTCACAGATACGCAGTATTTT
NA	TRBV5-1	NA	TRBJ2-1	CASSLQGSDEQFF	TGCGCCAGCAGCCTGCAGGGTTCGGATGAGCAGTTCTTC
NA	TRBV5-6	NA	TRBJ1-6	CASSPGTPFSPLHF	TGTGCCAGCAGCCCCGGGACACCTTTTTCACCCCTCCACTTT
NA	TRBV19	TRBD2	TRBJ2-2	CASSRLAGGSTGELFF	TGTGCCAGTAGCAGACTAGCGGGGGGGAGCACCGGGGAGCTGTTTTTT
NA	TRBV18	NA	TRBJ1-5	CASSPMPPGSNQPQHF	TGTGCCAGCTCACCTATGCCTCCTGGGAGCAATCAGCCCCAGCATTTT
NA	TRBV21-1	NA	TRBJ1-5	CASSKAKGRASNQPQHF	TGTGCCAGCAGCAAAGCAAAGGGCAGGGCCAGCAATCAGCCCCAGCATTTT
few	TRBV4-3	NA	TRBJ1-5	CASSQDIVGGFNQPQHF	TGCGCCAGCAGCCAAGATATAGTTGGAGGGTTCAATCAGCCCCAGCATTTT
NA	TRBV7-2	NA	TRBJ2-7	CASSRTTYEQYF	TGTGCCAGCAGCAGGACTACTTACGAGCAGTACTTC
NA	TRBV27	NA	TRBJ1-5	CASSQQGQPQHF	TGTGCCAGCAGTCAGCAGGGTCAGCCCCAGCATTTT
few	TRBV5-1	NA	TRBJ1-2	CASSLEPGPGYTF	TGCGCCAGCAGCTTGGAACCGGGCCCAGGCTACACCTTC
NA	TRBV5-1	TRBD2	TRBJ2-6	CASSSGLAGIGSGANVLTF	TGCGCCAGCAGCTCGGGACTAGCGGGGATTGGCTCTGGGGCCAACGTCCTGACTTTC
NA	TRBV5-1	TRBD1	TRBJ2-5	CASSLQKPSLGTGVQETQYF	TGCGCCAGCAGCTTGCAGAAGCCAAGCCTTGGGACAGGAGTCCAAGAGACCCAGTACTTC
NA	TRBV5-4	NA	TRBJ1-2	CASSLASRDPISYGYTF	TGTGCCAGCAGCTTGGCCTCCAGGGACCCTATTAGCTATGGCTACACCTTC
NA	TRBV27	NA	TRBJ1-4	CASSRQAYTNEKLFF	TGTGCCAGCAGTCGACAGGCTTACACTAATGAAAAACTGTTTTTT
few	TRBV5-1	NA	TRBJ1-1	CASSTTMNTEAFF	TGCGCCAGCAGCACTACAATGAACACTGAAGCTTTCTTT
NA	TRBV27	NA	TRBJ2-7	CASSPRVSSYEQYF	TGTGCCAGCAGTCCCCGGGTCAGCTCCTACGAGCAGTACTTC
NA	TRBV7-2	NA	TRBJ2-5	CASSSPWGRQETQYF	TGTGCCAGCAGCTCCCCCTGGGGTAGACAAGAGACCCAGTACTTC